This TCR beta chain appears in the sequencing data of a study of T cells in Graves' hyperthyroidism and ophthalmopathy. Study-level background: Peripheral blood was secured at the point of initial diagnosis, before any treatment. Whole-study results and caveats: Also found in blood were most expanded thyroid clonotypes above 0.001.

Those with hyperthyroidism were 18 to 65 years old, newly diagnosed, and ill for under 2 months. The PBMCs were taken from about 9.7 ml of fresh peripheral blood. This clonotype came up many times. Its antigen is unidentified. This CDR3 spans 13 amino acids. V dropped 0 bases and J dropped 0 bases, with 2 bases sitting between them. Germline loops: CDR1 SEHNR, CDR2 FQNEAQ (reference sequence). The investigators amplified TCR beta CDR3 regions from RNA transcripts. HTBI primers were employed in a first-round RT-PCR of the TCR CDR3. TCRdb processed the multiplex PCR reads anew with MiXCR; each CDR3 protein has one entry. The sample lists a few hundred thousand distinct CDR3 sequences, more than 15% occurring once.

The chain combines TRBV7-9 with TRBJ1-2, with D uncertain. Material for sequencing was blood. This clonotype originated in a woman aged 25 to 39 with Graves' hyperthyroidism. The CDR3 DNA is TGTGCCAGCAGCTTAGCAACTAACTATGGCTACACCTTC. Its translation is CASSLATNYGYTF.